This TCR beta chain was captured by sequencing in a study of blood T cell repertoires in COVID-19. Authors' methods: Amplification with reference gene primers provided the estimates of nucleated cell counts. Sequencing was performed with immunoSEQ multiplex PCR; in TCRdb, only in-frame clones are kept and a portion is missing. Clone size and V and J calls were adopted from that table, with D and trimming inferred from the DNA. The sample holds 250,000 to 300,000 clones; approximately 88% are singletons and the top ten take about 0.94%. The CDR3 loop spans 15 amino acids. Trimming removed 1 base at V and 2 bases at J, with 12 bases between. The V gene's germline CDR1 is SGHAT and CDR2 FQNNGV.

The specimen was peripheral blood. The sequence was obtained from a woman aged 40 to 55 who had recovered from COVID-19. The rearrangement links TRBV11-2 to TRBJ2-7; perhaps TRBD2 as D (5 bases). For the CDR3, the DNA is TGTGCCAGCAGCTTAGGCTCCGGGGATGCCTACGAGCAGTACTTC. Residues: CASSLGSGDAYEQYF.